Given below is one T cell receptor (beta chain) in context. Its antigen is still unknown. This specimen comes from a study of T cell clones after liver transplantation. For the study at large: Pre-transplant mixed lymphocyte reactions yielded third-party-reactive TCRbeta sequences as comparators for graft-donor-reactive sequences. General study points: In a couple of subjects, few donor cells limited the measurable donor-reactive repertoire.

V gave up 2 bases and J gave up 4 bases; unmatched junction bases: 8. The CDR3 spans 15 residues. Germline CDR1 reads SGHAT; CDR2 reads FQNNGV. Sequenced by immunoSEQ multiplex PCR; TCRdb stores in-frame clones only, minus some. The top ten clones hold 0.65% to 0.85% of a sample with about 70,000 clones, about 80% of them seen once. V gene TRBV11-2 combines with J gene TRBJ2-7, with 7 bases aligning to TRBD2. The sample consisted of CD4+ T cells from blood, taken 12 months after liver transplant. This sequence was found in a human patient who received a liver transplant. Some T cells may be graft donor cells. The CDR3 spells CASSLLRQGGYEQYF. CDR3 coding DNA: TGTGCCAGCAGCTTACTCCGGCAGGGAGGGTACGAGCAGTACTTC.